This T cell receptor (beta chain) appears in the sequencing data of a study of radiotherapy plus CTLA-4 blockade in lung cancer. The CDR3 runs to 14 residues. In germline, CDR1 is SGDLS, CDR2 YYNGEE. Trimming removed 0 bases from V and 0 bases from J, with 5 bases in between. Libraries were prepared by immunoSEQ multiplex PCR; TCRdb keeps only in-frame clonotypes and omits some of them. The sample has fewer than 70,000 clones, roughly 85% seen once. The material sequenced was peripheral blood, taken from a patient treated with radiotherapy plus ipilimumab. This chain joins TRBV9 and TRBJ2-3; D call uncertain. This clonotype was sampled from a human donor with non-small cell lung cancer who had a complete response to radiotherapy plus ipilimumab. CDR3 DNA sequence: TGTGCCAGCAGCGTAGCTCCCAGCACAGATACGCAGTATTTT. It yields the protein CASSVAPSTDTQYF.